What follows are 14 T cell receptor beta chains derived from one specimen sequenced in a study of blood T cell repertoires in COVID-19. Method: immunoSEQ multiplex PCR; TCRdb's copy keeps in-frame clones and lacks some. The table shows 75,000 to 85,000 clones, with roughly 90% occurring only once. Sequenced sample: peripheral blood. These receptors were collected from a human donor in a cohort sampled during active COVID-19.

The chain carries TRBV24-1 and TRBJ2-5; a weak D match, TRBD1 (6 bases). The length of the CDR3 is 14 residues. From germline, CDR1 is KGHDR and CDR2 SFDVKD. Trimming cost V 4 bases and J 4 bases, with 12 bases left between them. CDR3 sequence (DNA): TGTGCCACCAGTGAAGCTGAGGACAGAGAGACCCAGTACTTC. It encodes CATSEAEDRETQYF.

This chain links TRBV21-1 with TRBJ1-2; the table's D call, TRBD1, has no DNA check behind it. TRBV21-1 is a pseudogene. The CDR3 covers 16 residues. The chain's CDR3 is CASSSTRRGRDYGYTF. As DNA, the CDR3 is TGTGCCAGCAGCAGTACACGCAGGGGGCGCGACTATGGCTACACCTTC.

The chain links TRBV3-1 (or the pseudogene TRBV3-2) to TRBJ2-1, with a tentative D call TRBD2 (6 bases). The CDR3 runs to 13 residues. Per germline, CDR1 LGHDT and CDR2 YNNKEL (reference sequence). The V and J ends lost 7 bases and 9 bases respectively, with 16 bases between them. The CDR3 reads CASTSLQEGEQFF. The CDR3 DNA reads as TGTGCCAGCACCTCTCTCCAGGAGGGTGAGCAGTTCTTC.

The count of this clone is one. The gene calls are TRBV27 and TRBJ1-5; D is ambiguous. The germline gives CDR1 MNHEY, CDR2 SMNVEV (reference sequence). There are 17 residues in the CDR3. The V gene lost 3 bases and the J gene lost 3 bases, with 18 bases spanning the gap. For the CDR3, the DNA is TGTGCCAGCAGTTTGAGGTTCGGGTCGCGGGTCAATCAGCCCCAGCATTTT. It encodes CASSLRFGSRVNQPQHF.

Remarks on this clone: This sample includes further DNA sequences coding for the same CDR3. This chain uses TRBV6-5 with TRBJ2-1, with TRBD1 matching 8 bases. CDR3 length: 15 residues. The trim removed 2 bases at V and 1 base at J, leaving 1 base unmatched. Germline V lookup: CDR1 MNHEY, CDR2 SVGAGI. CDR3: CASSYGTGSYNEQFF. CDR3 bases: TGTGCCAGCAGTTACGGGACAGGATCCTACAATGAGCAGTTCTTC.

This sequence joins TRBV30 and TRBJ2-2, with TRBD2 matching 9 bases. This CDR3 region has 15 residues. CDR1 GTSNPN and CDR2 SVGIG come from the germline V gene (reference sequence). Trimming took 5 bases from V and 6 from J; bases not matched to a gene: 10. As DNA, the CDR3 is TGTGCCTGGCGCAGCGGGGGGAGGTGGTCCGGGGAGCTGTTTTTT. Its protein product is CAWRSGGRWSGELFF.

The CDR3 coding sequence is TGTGCCAGCAGTGAGGCAGGGGGTGATGAGCAGTTCTTC. Translating it yields CASSEAGGDEQFF. This chain connects TRBV6-1 to TRBJ2-1; 7 bases are shared with TRBD1. The CDR3 extends over 13 amino acids. Unmatched junction bases numbered 4, after V lost 3 bases and J lost 8 bases. Germline CDR1 is MNHNS and CDR2 is SASEGT.

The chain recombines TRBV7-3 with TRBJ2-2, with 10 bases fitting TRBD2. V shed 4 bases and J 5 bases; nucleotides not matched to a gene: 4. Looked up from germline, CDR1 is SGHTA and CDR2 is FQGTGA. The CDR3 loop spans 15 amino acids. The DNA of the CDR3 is TGTGCCAGCAGCTCCAGCGGGGGGGCAACCGGGGAGCTGTTTTTT. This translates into CASSSSGGATGELFF.

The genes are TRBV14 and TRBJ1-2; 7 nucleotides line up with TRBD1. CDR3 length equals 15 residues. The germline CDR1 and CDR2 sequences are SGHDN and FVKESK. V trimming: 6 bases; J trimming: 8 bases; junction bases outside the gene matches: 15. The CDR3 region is CASRQTGFDLGGYTF. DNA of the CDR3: TGTGCCAGCAGACAGACAGGGTTCGACTTGGGAGGCTACACCTTC.

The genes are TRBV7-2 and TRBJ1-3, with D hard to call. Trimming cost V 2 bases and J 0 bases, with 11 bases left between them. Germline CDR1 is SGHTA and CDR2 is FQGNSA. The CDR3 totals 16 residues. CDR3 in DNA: TGTGCCAGCAGCTTACTCCGTTCCTCCTCTGGAAACACCATATATTTT. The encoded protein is CASSLLRSSSGNTIYF. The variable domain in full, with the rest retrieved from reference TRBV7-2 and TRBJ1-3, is GAGVSQSPSNKVTEKGKDVELRCDPISGHTALYWYRQSLGQGLEFLIYFQGNSAPDKSGLPSDRFSAERTGGSVSTLTIQRTQQEDSAVYLCASSLLRSSSGNTIYFGEGSWLTVV.

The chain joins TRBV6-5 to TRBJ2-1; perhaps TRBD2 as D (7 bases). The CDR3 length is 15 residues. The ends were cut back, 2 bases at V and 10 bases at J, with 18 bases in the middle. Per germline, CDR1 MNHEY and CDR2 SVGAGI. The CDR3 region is CASSYRAGASREQFF. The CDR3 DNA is TGTGCCAGCAGTTACCGGGCGGGGGCCTCGAGGGAGCAGTTCTTC.

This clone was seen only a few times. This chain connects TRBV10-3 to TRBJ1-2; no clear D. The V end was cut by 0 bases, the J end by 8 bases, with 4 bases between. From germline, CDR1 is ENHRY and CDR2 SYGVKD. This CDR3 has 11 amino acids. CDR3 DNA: TGTGCCATCAGTGAGTCGGGCGGCTACACCTTC. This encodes CAISESGGYTF.

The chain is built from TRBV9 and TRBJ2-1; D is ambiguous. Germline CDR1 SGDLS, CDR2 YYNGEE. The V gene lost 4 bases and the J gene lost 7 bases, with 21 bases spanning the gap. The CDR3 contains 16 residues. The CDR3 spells CASSPRTVAIGNEQFF. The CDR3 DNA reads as TGTGCCAGCAGCCCCAGAACAGTGGCAATTGGGAATGAGCAGTTCTTC.

CDR3 sequence: CASSGHLGIYLINTEAFF. For the CDR3, the DNA is TGTGCCAGCAGTGGGCACCTGGGCATCTATCTTATAAACACTGAAGCTTTCTTT. V gene TRBV28 combines with J gene TRBJ1-1; no clear D. CDR3 length: 18 residues. Germline lookup yields CDR1 MDHEN and CDR2 SYDVKM. V was pared by 5 bases and J by 2 bases, with 24 bases between. Supplemented by reference TRBV28 and TRBJ1-1, the full variable domain reads DVKVTQSSRYLVKRTGEKVFLECVQDMDHENMFWYRQDPGLGLRLIYFSYDVKMKEKGDIPEGYSVSREKKERFSLILESASTNQTSMYLCASSGHLGIYLINTEAFFGQGTRLTVV.